These 27 T cell receptor beta chains came from one sample sequenced in a study of cytomegalovirus exposure and HLA in healthy donors. Both 60 Vbeta primers and 13 Jbeta primers went into the PCR. Generated by immunoSEQ multiplex PCR, the TCRdb table keeps only in-frame clones and is missing some. Of 130,000 or so clones in the sample, over 70% were seen once. Sequences were obtained from PBMCs. All receptors derive from a woman aged 18-29 years in good health and CMV-seronegative.

The chain recombines TRBV29-1 with TRBJ2-3; 12 nucleotides align to TRBD2. J gave up 5 bases and V 7 bases, and 13 bases lay outside the gene matches. This CDR3 is built from 16 residues. The germline V gene has CDR1 SQVTM and CDR2 ANQGSEA. CDR3 sequence: CSAEHRLAGARDTQYF. For the CDR3, the DNA is TGCAGCGCCGAACACAGACTAGCGGGAGCTCGAGATACGCAGTATTTT.

The chain carries TRBV7-6 and TRBJ1-1; a possible D gene is TRBD1 (6 bases). From germline, CDR1 is SGHVS and CDR2 FNYEAQ. Trimming stripped 1 base from V and 7 bases from J, with 10 bases between. This CDR3 region has 13 residues. The CDR3 loop is CASSLGGQIEAFF. CDR3 coding DNA: TGTGCCAGCAGCTTAGGAGGACAGATTGAAGCTTTCTTT.

There are a few counts of this clone. This rearrangement joins TRBV5-6 to TRBJ1-1; tentative D call: TRBD1 (5 bases). Germline CDR1 is SGHDT and CDR2 is YYEEEE. The V gene lost 4 bases and the J gene lost 11 bases, with 15 bases spanning the gap. The CDR3 length is 12 residues. CDR3 loop: CASSQRQGMAFF. Here the CDR3 DNA reads TGTGCCAGCAGCCAACGGCAGGGAATGGCTTTCTTT.

The genes are TRBV4-2 and TRBJ2-1; 8 bases match TRBD2. Germline assignment: CDR1 LGHNA and CDR2 YNFKEQ. This CDR3 is 16 amino acids long. V dropped 1 base and J dropped 7; count of bases not matched to a gene: 9. DNA for the CDR3: TGTGCCAGCAGCCAAGGGGGAGCGGGAGTGAGGAATGAGCAGTTCTTC. It codes for CASSQGGAGVRNEQFF.

The V gene is TRBV29-1, the J gene TRBJ1-1; a possible D gene is TRBD1 (6 bases). There are 15 residues in the CDR3. V was pared by 4 bases and J by 3 bases, with 18 bases between. CDR1 and CDR2 from the germline V gene are SQVTM and ANQGSEA. The CDR3 DNA sequence: TGCAGCGTTGTGGCCAGGGGAGCGGTGGACACTGAAGCTTTCTTT. Protein product: CSVVARGAVDTEAFF.

The rearrangement uses TRBV11-2 and TRBJ2-5; D may be TRBD2 (6 bases). The CDR3 length is 15 residues. Per germline, CDR1 SGHAT and CDR2 FQNNGV. The germline V and J ends were trimmed by 6 bases and 1 base, with 15 bases remaining between them. CDR3 amino acids: CASSILAEGQETQYF. CDR3 nucleotides: TGTGCCAGCAGTATTTTAGCGGAGGGCCAAGAGACCCAGTACTTC.

The V and J genes are TRBV19 and TRBJ2-6; D is unclear. Looked up from germline, CDR1 is LNHDA and CDR2 is SQIVND (reference sequence). V dropped 5 bases and J dropped 3 bases, with 14 bases sitting between them. The CDR3 totals 16 residues. The CDR3 region has the DNA TGTGCCAGTAGTCCTTCCCCTCAGTATGGGGCCAACGTCCTGACTTTC. This sequence encodes CASSPSPQYGANVLTF.

This rearrangement joins TRBV7-9 to TRBJ2-1, with 8 bases aligning to TRBD2. The CDR3 sequence is 18 residues long. V lost 4 bases and J lost 5; bases outside the gene matches: 16. The germline V gene has CDR1 SEHNR and CDR2 FQNEAQ (reference sequence). The CDR3 sequence is CASSWGTRGVWVNNEQFF. The CDR3 DNA sequence: TGTGCCAGCAGCTGGGGGACTAGAGGGGTTTGGGTGAACAATGAGCAGTTCTTC.

The chain combines TRBV5-8 with TRBJ1-1, with D uncertain. The germline V gene encodes CDR1 SGHTS and CDR2 YDEGEE. This CDR3 has 14 residues. V was cut by 0 bases and J by 2 bases, with 8 bases left in between. The CDR3 coding sequence is TGTGCCAGCAGCTTGGAACAGTTTAACACTGAAGCTTTCTTT. Encoded protein: CASSLEQFNTEAFF. The complete variable domain, with remaining parts taken from reference TRBV5-8 and TRBJ1-1, reads EAGVTQSPTHLIKTRGQQATLRCSPISGHTSVYWYQQALGLGLQFLLWYDEGEERNRGNFPPRFSGRQFPNYSSELNVNALELEDSALYLCASSLEQFNTEAFFGQGTRLTVV.

The V and J genes are TRBV12-5 and TRBJ2-1; 11 bases match TRBD2. Germline V gene sequence: CDR1 LGHNT, CDR2 FRNRAP. The junction had 10 bases not matched to a gene; V was cut back by 0 bases and J by 0 bases. CDR3 length: 20 amino acids. The CDR3 loop is CASGLVLLAGVPSSYNEQFF. The CDR3 DNA reads TGTGCTAGTGGTTTGGTACTACTAGCGGGAGTTCCGAGCTCCTACAATGAGCAGTTCTTC.

This clone came up a few times. This same CDR3 is encoded by further DNA sequences in the sample. The V gene is TRBV5-6, the J gene TRBJ1-1, with 7 bases matching TRBD1. The germline gives CDR1 SGHDT, CDR2 YYEEEE. Trimming cost V 4 bases and J 7 bases; bases outside gene matches: 10. The CDR3 has 14 residues. The CDR3 is CASSGRQGRGEAFF. Written as DNA, the CDR3 is TGTGCCAGCAGCGGAAGACAGGGCCGGGGTGAAGCTTTCTTT.

The chain uses TRBV11-2 and TRBJ2-1, with D uncertain. V was clipped by 3 bases and J by 6 bases, with 3 bases between them. Germline CDR1 SGHAT, CDR2 FQNNGV. The length of the CDR3 is 11 residues. The CDR3 coding sequence is TGTGCCAGCAGCTTCTCCAATGAGCAGTTCTTC. This encodes CASSFSNEQFF.

The V and J genes are TRBV27 and TRBJ1-2; TRBD1 agrees at 9 bases. CDR1 and CDR2 from the germline V gene are MNHEY and SMNVEV (reference sequence). The CDR3 consists of 14 residues. The J segment lost 4 bases and the V segment lost 6 bases, leaving 6 bases of the junction unmatched. The CDR3 nucleotides read TGTGCCAGCAGCCAGACAGGGGGTTCCTATGGCTACACCTTC. Protein sequence: CASSQTGGSYGYTF.

The chain is built from TRBV6-1 and TRBJ1-2; 8 nucleotides line up with TRBD1. Germline assignment: CDR1 MNHNS and CDR2 SASEGT. J lost 3 bases, V lost 7 bases, and 7 bases had no gene match. This CDR3 has 14 amino acids. The CDR3 loop is CASIRSGQDYGYTF. The CDR3 coding sequence is TGTGCCAGCATTCGTTCGGGACAGGACTATGGCTACACCTTC.

The chain is built from TRBV29-1 and TRBJ2-3; TRBD2 matches 12 bases. The germline gives CDR1 SQVTM, CDR2 ANQGSEA. V gave up 8 bases and J gave up 6 bases; unmatched junction bases: 9. This CDR3 is built from 14 residues. In nucleotides, the CDR3 is TGCAGCCTGGGGACTAGCGGGCAGTTGGATACGCAGTATTTT. As protein: CSLGTSGQLDTQYF.

This chain joins TRBV6-1 and TRBJ2-4, with D possibly being TRBD2 (5 bases). Germline loops: CDR1 MNHNS, CDR2 SASEGT. This CDR3 region has 11 residues. V lost 8 bases, J lost 8 bases, and 10 bases lay in between. CDR3 in amino acids: CASGGADIQYF. The DNA for the CDR3 is TGTGCCAGCGGAGGAGCAGACATTCAGTACTTC.

The V gene is TRBV30, the J gene TRBJ1-3, with D maybe TRBD1 (5 bases). The CDR3 covers 15 residues. V was shortened by 0 bases and J by 2 bases, with 11 bases between the two germline ends. Looked up from germline, CDR1 is GTSNPN and CDR2 is SVGIG (reference sequence). CDR3 loop: CAWSVPRGAGNTIYF. CDR3 in DNA: TGTGCCTGGAGTGTTCCAAGGGGTGCTGGAAACACCATATATTTT. The complete variable domain, with remaining parts taken from reference TRBV30 and TRBJ1-3, reads SQTIHQWPATLVQPVGSPLSLECTVEGTSNPNLYWYRQAAGRGLQLLFYSVGIGQISSEVPQNLSASRPQDRQFILSSKKLLLSDSGFYLCAWSVPRGAGNTIYFGEGSWLTVV.

The rearrangement uses TRBV14 and TRBJ2-2; tentatively, D is TRBD1 (5 bases). This CDR3 has 13 residues. Germline values: CDR1 SGHDN, CDR2 FVKESK. V lost 4 bases and J lost 6, with 9 bases in between. The CDR3 loop reads CASSPGAAGELFF. The CDR3 DNA sequence: TGTGCCAGCAGCCCTGGGGCGGCCGGGGAGCTGTTTTTT.

This chain joins TRBV7-9 and TRBJ1-2; D ambiguous. CDR3 length: 14 amino acids. Per germline, CDR1 SEHNR and CDR2 FQNEAQ (reference sequence). V was shortened by 5 bases and J by 10 bases, with 20 bases between the two germline ends. CDR3 sequence: CASSPLGSARVYTF. CDR3 coding DNA: TGTGCCAGCAGCCCGCTTGGGTCGGCGCGGGTCTACACCTTC.

The chain recombines TRBV5-4 with TRBJ2-5; TRBD1 matches at 8 bases. The J segment lost 5 bases and the V segment lost 4 bases, leaving 7 bases of the junction unmatched. This CDR3 comprises 14 residues. Per the germline V gene, CDR1 is SGHNT and CDR2 is YYREEE (reference sequence). The CDR3: CASSKTGEGETQYF. The DNA for the CDR3 is TGTGCCAGCAGCAAGACAGGGGAAGGGGAGACCCAGTACTTC.

V usage is TRBV5-1 and J usage is TRBJ2-5; a possible D gene is TRBD1 (5 bases). The CDR3 is made up of 13 amino acids. Trimming pared 2 bases from V and 2 bases from J, leaving 7 bases between. Germline V gene lookup returns CDR1 SGHRS and CDR2 YFSETQ. The chain's CDR3 is CASSLDSQETQYF. The CDR3 DNA reads TGCGCCAGCAGCTTAGACAGTCAAGAGACCCAGTACTTC.

The J gene is TRBJ1-1, the V gene TRBV18, with D perhaps matching TRBD1 (6 bases). The CDR3 contains 16 residues. Germline CDR1 is KGHSH and CDR2 is LQKENI. V was pared by 1 base and J by 1 base, with 13 bases between. CDR3 amino acids: CASSPRPGDGNTEAFF. In nucleotides, the CDR3 is TGTGCCAGCTCACCACGGCCAGGGGACGGGAACACTGAAGCTTTCTTT. The full variable domain, completed using reference TRBV18 and TRBJ1-1, is NAGVMQNPRHLVRRRGQEARLRCSPMKGHSHVYWYRQLPEEGLKFMVYLQKENIIDESGMPKERFSAEFPKEGPSILRIQQVVRGDSAAYFCASSPRPGDGNTEAFFGQGTRLTVV.

This sequence joins TRBV10-1 and TRBJ1-2; D is perhaps TRBD1 (6 bases). The germline V gene encodes CDR1 WNHNN and CDR2 SYGVQD (reference sequence). The CDR3 has 13 residues. The ends were cut back, 4 bases at V and 7 bases at J, with 13 bases in the middle. CDR3 in DNA: TGCGCCAGCAGTGCCCGGGACATGACTGGCTACACCTTC. This sequence encodes CASSARDMTGYTF.

This chain connects TRBV19 to TRBJ2-1; TRBD2 matches 8 bases. The germline CDR1 and CDR2 sequences are LNHDA and SQIVND (reference sequence). CDR3 length equals 16 residues. With 4 bases clipped from V and 1 base from J, the junction kept 6 bases outside the gene matches. The chain's CDR3 is CASSTTSGQSYNEQFF. In DNA form, the CDR3 reads TGTGCCAGTAGTACCACTAGCGGTCAATCCTACAATGAGCAGTTCTTC.

The CDR3 DNA is TGCGCCAGCAGCTTGTTCGGTGAAAAACTGTTTTTT. Its translation is CASSLFGEKLFF. J is TRBJ1-4 and V is TRBV5-1; D is unclear. The CDR3 loop spans 12 amino acids. In germline, CDR1 is SGHRS, CDR2 YFSETQ. Trimming took 1 base from V and 7 from J, leaving 5 bases between them.

V and J are TRBV15 and TRBJ2-7; D is ambiguous. The germline CDR1 and CDR2 sequences are LNHNV and YYDKDF (reference sequence). The CDR3 consists of 15 residues. V was shortened by 6 bases and J by 0 bases, with 15 bases between the two germline ends. This CDR3 is CATSSNSVGSYEQYF. In nucleotides, the CDR3 is TGTGCCACCAGTTCCAACAGTGTGGGCTCCTACGAGCAGTACTTC.

The CDR3, as DNA: TGTGCCAGCACTAGAGGTAGCTCCTACAATGAGCAGTTCTTC. Its protein is CASTRGSSYNEQFF. V and J are TRBV19 and TRBJ2-1; tentative D call: TRBD2 (5 bases). Germline V gene data show CDR1 as LNHDA and CDR2 as SQIVND (reference sequence). The CDR3 has 14 residues. V gave up 9 bases and J gave up 0 bases, with 12 bases separating them.